What follows describes a single T cell receptor beta chain. The target antigen is unknown. These data are taken from a study of cytomegalovirus exposure and HLA in healthy donors. As for the study in general: The 130 or so validation repertoires, a later analysis reported, used the same platform as the approximately 670 first-cohort repertoires.

Notes on the study in general: In vitro confirmation showed three CMV-associated chains to be CMV antigen specific. First-cohort TCR clusters were later found to tend to co-occur in the roughly 130 validation repertoires.

Libraries were prepared by immunoSEQ multiplex PCR; TCRdb keeps only in-frame clonotypes and omits some of them. The table shows roughly 250,000 clones, with around 89% occurring only once. This CDR3 has 15 residues. Germline V gene sequence: CDR1 LGHNA, CDR2 YNFKEQ. With 2 bases removed from V and 2 bases from J, the gap between germline ends came to 13 bases. The receptor was derived from a woman aged 18-29 years in good health and CMV-seronegative. Material: PBMCs. The chain joins TRBV4-2 to TRBJ2-7; tentatively, D is TRBD2 (5 bases). Written as DNA, the CDR3 is TGTGCCAGCAGCCAACCGGGAAAGAGCACCTACGAGCAGTACTTC. Its protein is CASSQPGKSTYEQYF.